A selection of T cell receptor beta chains follows, all from one sample in a study of blood T cell repertoires in COVID-19. Only in-frame clones appear in the TCRdb table, and some are missing; sequencing was by immunoSEQ multiplex PCR. The data contain tens of thousands of clones, roughly 80% of them singletons. Sequencing was carried out using peripheral blood. These receptors were taken from a man between 50 and 59 years old with active COVID-19. The CDR3 runs from the conserved cysteine through the conserved F or W. D genes are given only for firm matches. Size values are once, few and many counts, or a class for expanded clones, and some rows have none.

v_gene	abundance	j_gene	d_gene	CDR3aa	CDR3nt
TRBV7-9	NA	TRBJ1-2	TRBD1	CASSSPGQGKGSGYTF	TGTGCCAGCAGCTCGCCCGGACAGGGGAAGGGGTCTGGCTACACCTTC
TRBV19	once	TRBJ2-5	TRBD1	CASNTQGATRETQYF	TGTGCCAGTAACACACAGGGGGCGACCCGGGAGACCCAGTACTTC
TRBV28	NA	TRBJ2-5	NA	CASSEQGRRETQYF	TGTGCCAGCAGCGAACAGGGGAGGAGAGAGACCCAGTACTTC
TRBV5-5	NA	TRBJ1-5	NA	CAIGREWGRSNQPQHF	TGTGCCATCGGCAGGGAATGGGGGCGTAGCAATCAGCCCCAGCATTTT
TRBV4-1	NA	TRBJ2-7	TRBD2	CASSQGLAGVYEQYF	TGCGCCAGCAGCCAAGGTCTAGCGGGGGTCTACGAGCAGTACTTC
TRBV30	NA	TRBJ1-5	NA	CAWSEGRGNQPQHF	TGTGCCTGGAGTGAGGGTAGAGGGAATCAGCCCCAGCATTTT
TRBV4-1	NA	TRBJ1-2	TRBD1	CASSQEQGAHGYTF	TGCGCCAGCAGCCAAGAACAGGGGGCACATGGCTACACCTTC
TRBV5-6	NA	TRBJ2-1	NA	CASSLYGVHNEQFF	TGTGCCAGCAGCTTGTACGGGGTTCACAATGAGCAGTTCTTC
TRBV9	few	TRBJ1-6	TRBD1	CASSVGTGSFNSPLHF	TGTGCCAGCAGCGTCGGGACAGGGAGTTTTAATTCACCCCTCCACTTT
TRBV7-6	NA	TRBJ1-1	NA	CASSLEGGGSAFF	TGTGCCAGCAGCTTAGAGGGCGGCGGGAGCGCTTTCTTT
TRBV15	few	TRBJ2-7	NA	CATSKSFYLTEQYF	TGTGCCACCAGCAAAAGTTTTTACTTGACAGAGCAGTACTTC
TRBV7-2	NA	TRBJ2-5	TRBD2	CASSLGSGTSGLETQYF	TGTGCCAGCAGCTTAGGGTCCGGGACTAGCGGTCTCGAGACCCAGTACTTC
TRBV6-5	NA	TRBJ1-1	TRBD1	CATGQGRNTEAFF	TGTGCCACAGGACAGGGGAGAAACACTGAAGCTTTCTTT
TRBV28	NA	TRBJ2-7	TRBD1	CATRDRGADEQYF	TGTGCGACCCGGGACAGGGGAGCGGACGAGCAGTACTTC
TRBV5-1	NA	TRBJ2-1	TRBD1	CASSLDRGRQFF	TGCGCCAGCAGCTTGGACAGGGGGCGGCAGTTCTTC
TRBV13	NA	TRBJ2-1	NA	CASTGVPSYNEQFF	TGTGCCAGCACGGGAGTTCCATCCTACAATGAGCAGTTCTTC
TRBV20-1	NA	TRBJ1-2	NA	CSAPGIWGYTF	TGCAGTGCTCCAGGGATCTGGGGCTACACCTTC
TRBV6-5	NA	TRBJ1-1	NA	CASTQRGGQGGEAFF	TGTGCCAGCACCCAACGGGGGGGGCAAGGGGGTGAAGCTTTCTTT
TRBV19	NA	TRBJ1-6	TRBD1	CASSTTGQDSPLHF	TGTGCCAGTAGTACGACAGGGCAGGATTCACCCCTCCACTTT
TRBV27	NA	TRBJ1-2	NA	CASRGTSYYGYTF	TGTGCCAGCAGGGGGACAAGTTACTATGGCTACACCTTC
TRBV5-1	few	TRBJ2-7	NA	CASSPSLAHEQYF	TGCGCCAGCAGCCCGTCCTTGGCCCACGAGCAGTACTTC
TRBV19	once	TRBJ1-1	NA	CASSIGRRANTEAFF	TGTGCCAGTAGTATCGGACGGAGGGCCAACACTGAAGCTTTCTTT
TRBV24-1	NA	TRBJ1-2	NA	CATSDATGNNLYGYTF	TGTGCCACCAGTGATGCGACAGGAAACAACCTCTATGGCTACACCTTC
TRBV11-3	NA	TRBJ2-1	NA	CASSLSLNEQFF	TGTGCCAGCAGCTTATCCCTCAATGAGCAGTTCTTC
TRBV5-6	once	TRBJ2-5	TRBD2	CASSLELAGGETQYF	TGTGCCAGCAGCTTGGAACTAGCGGGGGGAGAGACCCAGTACTTC
TRBV11-3	NA	TRBJ1-1	TRBD1	CASSLDLGGLAFF	TGTGCCAGCAGCTTAGATCTAGGGGGCCTAGCTTTCTTT
TRBV19	NA	TRBJ1-2	TRBD1	CASSFRQGGGYTF	TGTGCCAGTAGTTTCCGACAGGGGGGAGGCTACACCTTC
TRBV2	NA	TRBJ2-5	NA	CASTGIGYQETQYF	TGTGCCAGCACGGGGATAGGGTACCAAGAGACCCAGTACTTC
TRBV5-1	NA	TRBJ2-3	TRBD2	CASSPTSGRADTQYF	TGCGCCAGCAGCCCGACTAGCGGGAGGGCGGATACGCAGTATTTT
TRBV7-9	NA	TRBJ2-1	TRBD2	CASSVSAGLANEQFF	TGTGCCAGCAGCGTCTCGGCGGGACTAGCCAATGAGCAGTTCTTC